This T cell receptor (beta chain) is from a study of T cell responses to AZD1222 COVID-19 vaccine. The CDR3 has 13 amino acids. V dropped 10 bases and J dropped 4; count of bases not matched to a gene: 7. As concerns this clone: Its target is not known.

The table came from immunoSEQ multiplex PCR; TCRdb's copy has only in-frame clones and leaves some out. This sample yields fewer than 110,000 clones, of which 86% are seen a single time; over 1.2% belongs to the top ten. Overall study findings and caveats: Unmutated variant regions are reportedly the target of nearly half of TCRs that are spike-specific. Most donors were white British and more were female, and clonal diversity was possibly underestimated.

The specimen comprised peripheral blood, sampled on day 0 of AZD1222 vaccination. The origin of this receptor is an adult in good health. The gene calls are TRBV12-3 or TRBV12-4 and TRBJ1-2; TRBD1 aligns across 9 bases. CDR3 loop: CATGDRVAYGYTF. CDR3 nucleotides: TGTGCCACGGGGGACAGGGTGGCCTATGGCTACACCTTC.